This T cell receptor (beta chain) is from a study of regulatory T cells in long-lasting Graves disease. The time point is: persistent/refractory GD, antithyroid drugs over 5 years with positive TRAb. PBMC RNA served as the TCR library source. EDTA tubes held roughly 9 milliliters of peripheral blood from each patient. The V and J ends lost 4 bases and 5 bases, in that order; junction bases with no gene match: 8. CDR1 is SGDLS, CDR2 YYNGEE, per germline. CDR3 length: 15 residues. Combining iRepertoire HTBI primers with Arm-PCR of CDR3 regions, the authors built TCR beta libraries. In TCRdb, the multiplex PCR reads were re-called with MiXCR into one record per CDR3 protein. The sample has 700,000 or so distinct CDR3 sequences; approximately 29% are singletons.

This receptor was identified in a female donor with Graves disease. The rearrangement links TRBV9 to TRBJ2-5, with TRBD1 matching over 10 bases. The sequenced sample was peripheral blood mononuclear cells (PBMCs), obtained when the disease was refractory, from a patient treated with antithyroid drugs. The CDR3 nucleotides read TGTGCCAGCAGCCTTATGACAGGGGGCTTGGAGACCCAGTACTTC. It translates to CASSLMTGGLETQYF.